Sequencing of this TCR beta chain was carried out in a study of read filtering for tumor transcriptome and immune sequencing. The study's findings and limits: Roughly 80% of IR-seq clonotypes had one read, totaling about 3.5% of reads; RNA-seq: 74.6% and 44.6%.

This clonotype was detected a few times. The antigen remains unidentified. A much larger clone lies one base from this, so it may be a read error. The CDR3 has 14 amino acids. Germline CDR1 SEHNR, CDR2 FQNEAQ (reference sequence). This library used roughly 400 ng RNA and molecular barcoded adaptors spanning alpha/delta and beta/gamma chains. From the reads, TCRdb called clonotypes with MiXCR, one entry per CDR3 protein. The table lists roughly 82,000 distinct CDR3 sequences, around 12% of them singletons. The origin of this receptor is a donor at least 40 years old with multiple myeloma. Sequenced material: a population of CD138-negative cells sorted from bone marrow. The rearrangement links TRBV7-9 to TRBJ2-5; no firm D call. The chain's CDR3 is CASSATPLQETRYF. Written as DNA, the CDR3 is TGTGCCAGCAGCGCCACACCCCTCCAAGAGACCCGGTACTTC.